This T cell receptor beta chain was sequenced during a study of shared clonotypes between healthy human individuals. On the study more broadly: Per donor, three plates held CD4 naive cells, three held CD4 memory, two held CD8 naive and one held CD8 memory.

Regarding the study as a whole: Naive CD4 clonotypes overlapped across a few donors at around 4.7%.

The CDR3 runs 13 residues. Germline CDR1 is GTSNPN and CDR2 is SVGIG (reference sequence). V was pared by 2 bases and J by 2 bases, with 10 bases between. Data came from immunoSEQ multiplex PCR; TCRdb stores just in-frame clones and leaves some out. The sample contains about 1 million clones, 65% to 80% of which appear only once. This clone was counted once. Its matching antigen is unknown. The same CDR3 is also encoded by other DNA sequences in this sample. The clonotype comes from a man between 18 and 35 years old in good health. Sequences were obtained from memory CD4+ T cells sorted from blood. As for subset: CD45RA-negative fraction. The chain couples TRBV30 to TRBJ2-7, with no clear D. The CDR3 loop is CAWSPDRTYEQYF. The CDR3 DNA follows: TGTGCCTGGAGTCCAGATCGAACCTACGAGCAGTACTTC.